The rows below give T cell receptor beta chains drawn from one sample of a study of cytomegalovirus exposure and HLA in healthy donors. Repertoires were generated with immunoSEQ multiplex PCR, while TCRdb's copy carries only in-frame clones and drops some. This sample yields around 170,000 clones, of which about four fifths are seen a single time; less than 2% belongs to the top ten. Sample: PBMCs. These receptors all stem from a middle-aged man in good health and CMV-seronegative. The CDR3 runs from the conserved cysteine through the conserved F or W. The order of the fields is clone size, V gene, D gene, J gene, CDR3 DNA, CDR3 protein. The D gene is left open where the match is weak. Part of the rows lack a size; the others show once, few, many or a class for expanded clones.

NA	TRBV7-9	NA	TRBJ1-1	TGTTCCAGCAGCTTAGGTTCGGGTGCTTTCTTT	CSSSLGSGAFF
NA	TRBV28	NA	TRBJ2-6	TGTGCCAGCAGCCCCCCGGGGGTTTCTGGGGCCAACGTCCTGACTTTC	CASSPPGVSGANVLTF
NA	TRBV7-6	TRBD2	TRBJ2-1	TGTGCCAGCTTGGGGGGGAATGAGCAGTTCTTC	CASLGGNEQFF
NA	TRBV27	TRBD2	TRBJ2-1	TGTGCCAGCAGCAGGGAATTTGGGAGACTAGCGGGAGAGAATGAGCAGTTCTTC	CASSREFGRLAGENEQFF
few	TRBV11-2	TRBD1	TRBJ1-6	TGTGCCAGCAGCTTAAGGGGGACAGTGGACCTCCACTTT	CASSLRGTVDLHF
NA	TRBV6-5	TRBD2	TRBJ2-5	TGTGCCAGCAGTTATTCGCCTAGCGGAGGACAAGAGACCCAGTACTTC	CASSYSPSGGQETQYF
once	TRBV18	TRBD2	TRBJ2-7	TGTGCCAGCTCACCACCGCCGGGACTAGGGGCTGGCGAGCAGTACTTC	CASSPPPGLGAGEQYF
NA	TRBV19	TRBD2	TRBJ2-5	TGTGCCAGTAGTGGTGGGACTAGCGGAGAGACCCAGTACTTC	CASSGGTSGETQYF
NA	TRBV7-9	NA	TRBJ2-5	TGTTCCAGCAGCTCGCTGGACGTCCCTAGCTCCGAGACCCAGTACTTC	CSSSSLDVPSSETQYF
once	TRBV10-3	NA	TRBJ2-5	TGTGCCATCAGTGAGTCTAGAGAGACCCAGTACTTC	CAISESRETQYF
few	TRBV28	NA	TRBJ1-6	TGTGCCAGCAGACTGGACAGAAATAATTCACCCCTCCACTTT	CASRLDRNNSPLHF
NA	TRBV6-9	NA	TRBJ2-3	TGTGCCAGCACCATTAGCGGTCTCCTCACAGATACGCAGTATTTT	CASTISGLLTDTQYF
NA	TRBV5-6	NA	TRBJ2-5	TGTGCCAGCAGCTTGCAGGGAGAGACCCAGTACTTC	CASSLQGETQYF
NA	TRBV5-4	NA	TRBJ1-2	TGTGCCAGCAGCTTGGCGGGGGGTTATGGCTACACCTTC	CASSLAGGYGYTF
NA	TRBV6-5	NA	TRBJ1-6	TGTGCCAGCACTTACGGGCTTAATTCACCCCTCCACTTT	CASTYGLNSPLHF
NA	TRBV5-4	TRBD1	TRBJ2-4	TGTGCCAGCAGCTCGACCTTTGGACAGGGAGTATACTTC	CASSSTFGQGVYF
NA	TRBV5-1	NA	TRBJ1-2	TGCGCCAGCGGGCCCAGGGAGGCTAACTATGGCTACACCTTC	CASGPREANYGYTF
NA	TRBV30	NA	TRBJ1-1	TGTGCCTGGAGTCTTGACAGGACGAGCACTGAAGCTTTCTTT	CAWSLDRTSTEAFF
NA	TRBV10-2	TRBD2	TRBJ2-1	TGCGCCAGCAGTGTACTAGCGGGAGCTGGTGAGCAGTTCTTC	CASSVLAGAGEQFF
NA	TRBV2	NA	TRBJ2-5	TGTGCCAGCAGTGACAGAAAGGCCTCGGGGAGGGAGACCCAGTACTTC	CASSDRKASGRETQYF
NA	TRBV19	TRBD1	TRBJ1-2	TGTGCCAGTCAAGACAGGGCAACTAACTATGGCTACACCTTC	CASQDRATNYGYTF
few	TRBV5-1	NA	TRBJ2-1	TGCGCCAGCAGCTTAACAGGAGACCTCCTCTACAATGAGCAGTTCTTC	CASSLTGDLLYNEQFF
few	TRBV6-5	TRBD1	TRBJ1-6	TGTGCCAGCAGATTAACAGGGGCCAATTCACCCCTCCACTTT	CASRLTGANSPLHF
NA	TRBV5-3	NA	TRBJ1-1	TGTGCCAGCAGCTTGTGGCAGAACACTGAAGCTTTCTTT	CASSLWQNTEAFF
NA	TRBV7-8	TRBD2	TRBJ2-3	TGTGCCAGCAGTCTCGGACTAGCGGGGGGGCGGGGCACAGATACGCAGTATTTT	CASSLGLAGGRGTDTQYF
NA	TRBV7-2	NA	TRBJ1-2	TGTGCCAGCAGCCGGCTGGCGGCCTATGGCTACACCTTC	CASSRLAAYGYTF
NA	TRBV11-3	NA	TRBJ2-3	TGTGCCAGCAGCTTAGGTAGTGATGCTAGCACAGATACGCAGTATTTT	CASSLGSDASTDTQYF
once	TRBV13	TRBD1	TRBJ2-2	TGTGCCAGCAGCCGCCGGGACAGGGGGCAGAACGGGGAGCTGTTTTTT	CASSRRDRGQNGELFF
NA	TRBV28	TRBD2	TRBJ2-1	TGTGCCAGCAGTCCACCGGGACTAGCGGGAGGCGAGCAGTTCTTC	CASSPPGLAGGEQFF
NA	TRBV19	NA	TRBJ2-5	TGTGCCAGTAGTATGGCTCGGGGAAGGGAGACCCAGTACTTC	CASSMARGRETQYF
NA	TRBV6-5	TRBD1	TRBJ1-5	TGTGCCAGCAGCCCCGACAGGGGCTCCAATCAGCCCCAGCATTTT	CASSPDRGSNQPQHF
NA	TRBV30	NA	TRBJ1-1	TGTGCCTGGAGTGTACGGGGGTTGAACACTGAAGCTTTCTTT	CAWSVRGLNTEAFF
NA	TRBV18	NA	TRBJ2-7	TGTGCCAGCTCACCAAGCCAATCCCCGGAGCAGTACTTC	CASSPSQSPEQYF
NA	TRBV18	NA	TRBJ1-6	TGTGCCAGCTCAACCCGACAGGTTGTTTTCGATAATTCACCCCTCCACTTT	CASSTRQVVFDNSPLHF
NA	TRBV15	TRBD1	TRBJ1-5	TGTGCCACCAGCAGAGACAGGGGGCCCAATCAGCCCCAGCATTTT	CATSRDRGPNQPQHF
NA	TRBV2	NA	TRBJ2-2	TGTGCCAGCAGATATGCAGGGAACACCGGGGAGCTGTTTTTT	CASRYAGNTGELFF
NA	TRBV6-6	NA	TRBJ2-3	TGTGCCAGCAGCTGGGGCAGGGGAACAGATACGCAGTATTTT	CASSWGRGTDTQYF
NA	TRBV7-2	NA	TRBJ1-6	TGTGCCAGCAGCTTAGATTGGTTGACAAATTCACCCCTCCACTTT	CASSLDWLTNSPLHF
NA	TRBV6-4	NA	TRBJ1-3	TGTGCCAGCAGCCCCTTATTACGAGGGAGGGGAGGAAACACCATATATTTT	CASSPLLRGRGGNTIYF